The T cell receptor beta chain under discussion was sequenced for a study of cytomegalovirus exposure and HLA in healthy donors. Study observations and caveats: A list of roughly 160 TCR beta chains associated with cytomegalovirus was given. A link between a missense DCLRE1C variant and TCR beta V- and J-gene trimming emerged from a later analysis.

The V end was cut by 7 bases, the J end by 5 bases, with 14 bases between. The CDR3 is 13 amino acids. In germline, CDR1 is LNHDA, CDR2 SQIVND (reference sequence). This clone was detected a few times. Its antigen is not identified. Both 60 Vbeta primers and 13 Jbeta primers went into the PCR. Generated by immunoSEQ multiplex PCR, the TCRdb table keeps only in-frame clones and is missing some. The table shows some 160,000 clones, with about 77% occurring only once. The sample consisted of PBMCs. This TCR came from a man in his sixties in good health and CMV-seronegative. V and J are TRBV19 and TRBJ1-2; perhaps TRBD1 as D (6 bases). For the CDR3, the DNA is TGTGCCAGTACCGTGGCAGGGGTTTATGGCTACACCTTC. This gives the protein CASTVAGVYGYTF.